What follows are 20 T cell receptor beta chains derived from one specimen sequenced in a study of human T cells and chemical hapten exposure. TCRdb fed the RACE reads into MiXCR, producing one record per CDR3 protein. Of 250,000 to 300,000 distinct CDR3 sequences in the sample, around 7.7% are singletons; the top ten hold about 1.2%. Time point noted: pre-sensitization, week 0. Stated treatment: therapeutic diphenylcyclopropenone sensitization with weekly scalp DPC. Sequencing was performed on whole blood, taken in connection with sensitization to the hapten diphenylcyclopropenone (DPC). The receptor set was obtained from a man between 18 and 29 years old with alopecia areata. Some clones in this sample may be carry-over from other donors' samples.

Many counts were recorded for this clonotype. The chain combines TRBV12-3 or TRBV12-4 with TRBJ2-6; possible D gene TRBD2, 5 bases. Trimming shortened V by 2 bases and J by 5 bases, and 10 bases separated the two germline ends. The CDR3 runs 15 residues. The CDR3 nucleotides are TGTGCCAGCAGTTTATCGGGAATCTGGGCCAACGTCCTGACTTTC. It translates to CASSLSGIWANVLTF.

CDR3 region: CASSSPTSGVNPYNEQFF. The CDR3 DNA follows: TGTGCCAGCAGCTCACCGACTAGCGGGGTAAATCCCTACAATGAGCAGTTCTTC. The chain joins TRBV11-2 to TRBJ2-1; 11 positions agree with TRBD2. Trimming cost V 4 bases and J 2 bases; bases outside gene matches: 10. The CDR3 loop spans 18 amino acids. Germline V CDR1 and CDR2: SGHAT, FQNNGV.

This clonotype was seen only a few times. This chain uses TRBV6-5 with TRBJ2-5, with a possible D match to TRBD1 (6 bases). CDR3 length equals 14 residues. V lost 6 bases, J lost 7 bases, and 18 bases lay in between. Germline CDR1 MNHEY, CDR2 SVGAGI. For the CDR3, the DNA is TGTGCCAGCAGCAAGACAGGCGAAAGGGGGACCCAGTACTTC. Translating it yields CASSKTGERGTQYF.

In its sample, this clonotype was seen a few times. The V call is TRBV7-2, the J call TRBJ2-3; 9 bases are shared with TRBD2. The CDR3 runs to 14 residues. Trimming at V came to 8 bases and at J to 4 bases, leaving 7 bases not matched to a gene. The germline gives CDR1 SGHTA, CDR2 FQGNSA. Written as DNA, the CDR3 is TGTGCCAGCTCCGGGACTAGCTTGTCAGATACGCAGTATTTT. Protein sequence: CASSGTSLSDTQYF. The full variable domain, its missing parts supplied by reference TRBV7-2 and TRBJ2-3, is GAGVSQSPSNKVTEKGKDVELRCDPISGHTALYWYRQSLGQGLEFLIYFQGNSAPDKSGLPSDRFSAERTGGSVSTLTIQRTQQEDSAVYLCASSGTSLSDTQYFGPGTRLTVL.

This sequence joins TRBV28 and TRBJ2-7; weak D call: TRBD1 (6 bases). Germline CDR1 reads MDHEN; CDR2 reads SYDVKM. This CDR3 comprises 15 residues. V lost 1 base, J lost 0 bases, and 10 bases lay in between. CDR3 nucleotides: TGTGCCAGCAGTTTATCAGGGGCCGGCTCCTACGAGCAGTACTTC. Translating gives CASSLSGAGSYEQYF.

With respect to this clonotype: This may arise from a read error, as a much more abundant clone is one base away. J is TRBJ1-5 and V is TRBV7-9; TRBD1 aligns across 7 bases. The CDR3 has 13 amino acids. Germline V gives CDR1 SEHNR, CDR2 FQNEAQ (reference sequence). The V gene end was trimmed by 1 base and the J gene end by 6 bases; junction bases not matched to a gene: 0. As DNA, the CDR3 is TGTGCCAGCAGCTTAGACAGGGGTCAGCCCCAGCATTTT. Translated, it gives CASSLDRGQPQHF.

V gene TRBV7-9 combines with J gene TRBJ1-6; D might be TRBD1 (5 bases). Looked up from germline, CDR1 is SEHNR and CDR2 is FQNEAQ (reference sequence). V was pared by 1 base and J by 5 bases, with 9 bases between. The CDR3 totals 15 residues. CDR3 bases: TGTGCCAGCAGCTTAGGGGGCGGAAATAATTCACCCCTCCACTTT. This sequence encodes CASSLGGGNNSPLHF.

The sample holds many counts of this clonotype. This chain links TRBV28 with TRBJ1-5; D is unclear. CDR1 is MDHEN, CDR2 SYDVKM, per germline. The CDR3 loop spans 14 amino acids. The ends were cut back, 3 bases at V and 0 bases at J, with 6 bases in the middle. The chain's CDR3 is CASSLVDSNQPQHF. Here the CDR3 DNA reads TGTGCCAGCAGTTTGGTGGATAGCAATCAGCCCCAGCATTTT.

This clonotype was counted many times. The rearrangement joins TRBV12-3 or TRBV12-4 to TRBJ1-2, with 8 nucleotides matching TRBD1. The V segment lost 7 bases and the J segment 0 bases; nucleotides outside the gene matches: 10. The CDR3 spans 16 residues. CDR3 DNA: TGTGCCAGCAAGGAGCAGGGGGCACCCCCTAACTATGGCTACACCTTC. This gives the protein CASKEQGAPPNYGYTF.

A few counts support this clonotype. This chain uses TRBV6-2 or TRBV6-3 with TRBJ2-7; 7 nucleotides agree with TRBD1. V lost 6 bases to trimming and J lost 1 base; unmatched junction nucleotides: 9. The CDR3 covers 15 residues. The germline V gene encodes CDR1 MNHEY and CDR2 SVGEGT. DNA of the CDR3: TGTGCCAGCAGCCGTCCCGCGACAGGGTCCTACGAGCAGTACGTC. Translation: CASSRPATGSYEQYV.

This clonotype has only a few counts. This chain uses TRBV6-2 or TRBV6-3 with TRBJ1-5, with 7 bases identical to TRBD1. The junction had 9 bases not matched to a gene; V was cut back by 5 bases and J by 2 bases. Germline loops: CDR1 MNHEY, CDR2 SVGEGT. CDR3 size: 16 residues. CDR3 sequence: CASSTGEYMGNQPQHF. The CDR3 nucleotides are TGTGCCAGCAGTACAGGGGAATATATGGGCAATCAGCCCCAGCATTTT.

This clonotype has only a few counts. The J gene is TRBJ2-1, the V gene TRBV6-1, with D possibly being TRBD1 (5 bases). Germline-derived CDR1 and CDR2 are MNHNS and SASEGT. The CDR3 loop spans 11 amino acids. Trimming cost V 4 bases and J 8 bases, with 6 bases left between them. The CDR3 nucleotides read TGTGCCAGCAGTGCCAGGGATGAGCAGTTCTTC. This encodes CASSARDEQFF.

J is TRBJ2-1 and V is TRBV7-9; D is tentatively TRBD1 or TRBD2 (5 bases each). Germline values: CDR1 SEHNR, CDR2 FQNEAQ (reference sequence). V was cut by 1 base and J by 7 bases, with 11 bases left in between. The CDR3 contains 14 residues. In nucleotides, the CDR3 is TGTGCCAGCAGCTTAGGGGACCCAGTAAATGAGCAGTTCTTC. Its protein is CASSLGDPVNEQFF.

The chain has TRBV14 and TRBJ1-1; D unresolved. The V and J ends lost 0 bases and 10 bases respectively, with 12 bases between them. The CDR3 loop spans 13 amino acids. From germline, CDR1 is SGHDN and CDR2 FVKESK. The CDR3 here is CASSQDPRRGAFF. CDR3 nucleotides: TGTGCCAGCAGCCAAGACCCCCGTCGGGGAGCTTTCTTT.

V is TRBV4-1 and J is TRBJ2-7, with D tentatively TRBD2 (5 bases). With 4 bases removed from V and 7 bases from J, the gap between germline ends came to 11 bases. Germline V gives CDR1 MGHRA, CDR2 YSYEKL. The length of the CDR3 is 12 residues. The CDR3: CASSPKWEEQYF. CDR3 sequence (DNA): TGCGCCAGCAGCCCAAAATGGGAGGAGCAGTACTTC.

As regards this clonotype: This may come from a read error, since a much larger clone is one base off. Given the absence of the conserved phenylalanine or tryptophan at the CDR3 end, a read error is likely. CDR3 DNA sequence: TGTGCCAGCAGCCCCTTGGGGACCGGGGAGCTGTTTCTT. Protein product: CASSPLGTGELFL. The chain couples TRBV11-3 to TRBJ2-2; D remains ambiguous. CDR1 and CDR2 from the germline V gene are SGHNT and YENEEA. This CDR3 region has 13 residues. Trimming left V 5 bases short and J 5 bases short, with 9 bases between.

This clonotype was picked up a small number of times. The CDR3 coding sequence is TGCGCCAGCAGCTTGACAGGGGCCGCAACTAATGAAAAACTGTTTTTT. As protein: CASSLTGAATNEKLFF. The V call is TRBV5-1, the J call TRBJ1-4; 7 nucleotides line up with TRBD1. With V trimmed by 1 base and J by 0 bases, 3 bases remained unmatched. The length of the CDR3 is 16 residues. Germline loops: CDR1 SGHRS, CDR2 YFSETQ.

V and J are TRBV5-1 and TRBJ1-2; maybe TRBD1 (5 bases). Trimming left V 4 bases short and J 2 bases short, with 12 bases between. Germline CDR1 SGHRS, CDR2 YFSETQ. This CDR3 has 14 amino acids. The DNA for the CDR3 is TGCGCCAGCAGCCCGTGGACACAGAACTATGGCTACACCTTC. It is translated as CASSPWTQNYGYTF.

This clonotype appeared many times. The rearrangement joins TRBV7-2 to TRBJ2-3; D remains unclear. V lost 3 bases and J 5 bases, leaving 9 bases between the germline ends. Germline V gene sequence: CDR1 SGHTA, CDR2 FQGNSA. The CDR3 extends over 13 amino acids. CDR3 DNA: TGTGCCAGCAGCTTTCATCCCAGAGATACGCAGTATTTT. It yields the protein CASSFHPRDTQYF.

In its sample, this clonotype was seen many times. The chain has TRBV15 and TRBJ2-2; TRBD1 matches at 7 bases. With V trimmed by 3 bases and J by 2 bases, 3 bases remained unmatched. CDR3 length: 15 residues. The germline gives CDR1 LNHNV, CDR2 YYDKDF (reference sequence). CDR3 amino acids: CATSRNRGNTGELFF. The CDR3 nucleotides read TGTGCCACCAGCAGGAACAGGGGAAACACCGGGGAGCTGTTTTTT.